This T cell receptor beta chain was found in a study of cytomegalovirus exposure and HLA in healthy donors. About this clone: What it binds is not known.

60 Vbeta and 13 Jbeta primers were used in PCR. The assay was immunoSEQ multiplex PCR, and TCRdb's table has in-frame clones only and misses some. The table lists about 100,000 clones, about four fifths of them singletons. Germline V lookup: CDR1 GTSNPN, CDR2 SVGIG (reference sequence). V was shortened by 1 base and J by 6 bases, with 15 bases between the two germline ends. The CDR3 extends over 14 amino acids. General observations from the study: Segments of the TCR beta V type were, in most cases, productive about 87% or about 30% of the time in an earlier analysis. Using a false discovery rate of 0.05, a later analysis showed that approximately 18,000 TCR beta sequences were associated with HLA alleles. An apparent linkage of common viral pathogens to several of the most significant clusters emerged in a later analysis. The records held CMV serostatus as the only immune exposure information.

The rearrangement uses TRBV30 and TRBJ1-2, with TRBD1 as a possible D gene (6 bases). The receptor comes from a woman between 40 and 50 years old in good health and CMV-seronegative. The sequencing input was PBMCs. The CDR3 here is CAWSGGGGMNGYTF. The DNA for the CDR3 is TGTGCCTGGAGTGGGGGAGGGGGGATGAATGGCTACACCTTC.